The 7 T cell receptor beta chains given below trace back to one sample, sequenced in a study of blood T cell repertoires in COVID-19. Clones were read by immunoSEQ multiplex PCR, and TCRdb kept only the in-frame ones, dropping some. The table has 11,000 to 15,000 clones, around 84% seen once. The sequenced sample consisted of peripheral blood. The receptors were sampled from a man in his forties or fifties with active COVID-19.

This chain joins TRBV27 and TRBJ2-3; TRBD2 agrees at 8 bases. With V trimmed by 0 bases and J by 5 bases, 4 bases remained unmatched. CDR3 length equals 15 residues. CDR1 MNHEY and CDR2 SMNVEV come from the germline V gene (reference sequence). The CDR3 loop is CASSLSTSVGDTQYF. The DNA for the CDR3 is TGTGCCAGCAGTTTATCGACTAGCGTGGGAGATACGCAGTATTTT.

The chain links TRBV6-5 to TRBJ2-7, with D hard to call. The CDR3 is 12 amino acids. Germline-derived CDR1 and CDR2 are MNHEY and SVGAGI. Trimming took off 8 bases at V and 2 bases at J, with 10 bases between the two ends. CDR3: CASRDTTYEQYF. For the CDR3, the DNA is TGTGCCAGCCGCGATACGACCTACGAGCAGTACTTC.

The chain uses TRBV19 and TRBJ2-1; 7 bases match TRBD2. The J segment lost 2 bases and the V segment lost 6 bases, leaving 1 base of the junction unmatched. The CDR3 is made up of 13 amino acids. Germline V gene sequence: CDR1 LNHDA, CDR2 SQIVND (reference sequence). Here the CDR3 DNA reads TGTGCCAGTAGCAGCGGGACCTACAATGAGCAGTTCTTC. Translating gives CASSSGTYNEQFF.

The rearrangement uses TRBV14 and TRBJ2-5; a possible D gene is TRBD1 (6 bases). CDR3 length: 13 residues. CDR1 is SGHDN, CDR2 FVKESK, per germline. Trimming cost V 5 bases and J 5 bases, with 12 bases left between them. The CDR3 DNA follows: TGTGCCAGCAGCTGGGGACATGGGGAGACCCAGTACTTC. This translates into CASSWGHGETQYF.

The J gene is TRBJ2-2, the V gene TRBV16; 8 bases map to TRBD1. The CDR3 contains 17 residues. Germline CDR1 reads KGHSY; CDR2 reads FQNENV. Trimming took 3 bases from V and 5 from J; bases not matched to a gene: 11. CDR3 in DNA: TGTGCCAGCAGCCACGATCCCGGACAGGGTTTGACCGGGGAGCTGTTTTTT. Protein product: CASSHDPGQGLTGELFF.

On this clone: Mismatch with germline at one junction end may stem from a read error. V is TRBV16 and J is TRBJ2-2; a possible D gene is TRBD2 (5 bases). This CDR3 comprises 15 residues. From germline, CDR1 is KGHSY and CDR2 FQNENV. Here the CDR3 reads CASSQYADEHRGAVF. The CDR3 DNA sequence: TGTGCCAGCAGCCAATACGCAGATGAACACCGGGGAGCTGTTTTT.

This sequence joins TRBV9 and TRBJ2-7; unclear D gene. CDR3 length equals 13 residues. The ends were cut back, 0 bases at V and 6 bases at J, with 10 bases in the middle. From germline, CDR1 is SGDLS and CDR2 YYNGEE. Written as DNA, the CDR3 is TGTGCCAGCAGCGTAGAATATAGAAGCGAGCAGTACTTC. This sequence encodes CASSVEYRSEQYF. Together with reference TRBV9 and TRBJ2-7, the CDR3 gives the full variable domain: DSGVTQTPKHLITATGQRVTLRCSPRSGDLSVYWYQQSLDQGLQFLIQYYNGEERAKGNILERFSAQQFPDLHSELNLSSLELGDSALYFCASSVEYRSEQYFGPGTRLTVT.